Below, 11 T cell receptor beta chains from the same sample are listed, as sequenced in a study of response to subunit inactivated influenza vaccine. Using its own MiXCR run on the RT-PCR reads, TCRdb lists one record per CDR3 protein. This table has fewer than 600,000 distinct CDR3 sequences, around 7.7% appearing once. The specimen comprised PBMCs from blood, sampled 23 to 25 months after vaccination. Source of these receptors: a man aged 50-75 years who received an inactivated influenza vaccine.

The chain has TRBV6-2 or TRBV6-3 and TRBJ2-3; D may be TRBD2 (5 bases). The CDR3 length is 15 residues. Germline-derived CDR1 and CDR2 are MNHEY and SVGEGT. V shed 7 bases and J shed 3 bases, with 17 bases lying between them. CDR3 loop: CASNHPRDRTDTQYF. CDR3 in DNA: TGTGCCAGCAACCACCCACGGGATCGGACAGATACGCAGTATTTT.

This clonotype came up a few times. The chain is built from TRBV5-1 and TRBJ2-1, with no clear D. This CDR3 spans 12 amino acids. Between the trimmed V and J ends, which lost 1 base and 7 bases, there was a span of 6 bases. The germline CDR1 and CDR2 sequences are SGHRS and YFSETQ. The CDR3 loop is CASSLTLNEQFF. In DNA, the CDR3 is TGCGCCAGCAGCTTGACCCTTAATGAGCAGTTCTTC.

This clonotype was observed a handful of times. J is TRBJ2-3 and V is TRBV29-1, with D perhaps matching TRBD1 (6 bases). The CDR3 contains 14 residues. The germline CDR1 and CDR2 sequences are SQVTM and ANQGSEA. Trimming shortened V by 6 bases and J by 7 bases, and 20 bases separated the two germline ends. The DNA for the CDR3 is TGCAGCGTCGAACAGGGACCTGAACCCAATACGCAGTATTTT. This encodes CSVEQGPEPNTQYF.

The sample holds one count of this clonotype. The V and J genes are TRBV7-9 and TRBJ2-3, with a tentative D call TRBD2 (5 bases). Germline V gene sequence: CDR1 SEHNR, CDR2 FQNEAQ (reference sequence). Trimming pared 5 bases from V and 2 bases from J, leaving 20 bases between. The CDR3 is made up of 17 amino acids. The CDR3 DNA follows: TGTGCCAGCAGCCAAGGGTCCGGACTGATGCCCACAGATACGCAGTATTTT. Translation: CASSQGSGLMPTDTQYF.

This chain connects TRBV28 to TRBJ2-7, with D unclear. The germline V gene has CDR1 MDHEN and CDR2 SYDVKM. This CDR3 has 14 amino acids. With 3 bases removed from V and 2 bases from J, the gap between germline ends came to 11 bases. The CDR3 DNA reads TGTGCCAGCAGTTTGTTCGGGCAGGCCTACGAGCAGTACTTC. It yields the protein CASSLFGQAYEQYF.

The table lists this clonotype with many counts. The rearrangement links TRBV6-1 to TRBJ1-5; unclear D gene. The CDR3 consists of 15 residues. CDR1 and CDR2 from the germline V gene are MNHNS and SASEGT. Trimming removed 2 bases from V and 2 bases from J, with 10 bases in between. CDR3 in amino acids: CASSETGLGNQPQHF. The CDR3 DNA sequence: TGTGCCAGCAGTGAAACGGGTCTGGGCAATCAGCCCCAGCATTTT.

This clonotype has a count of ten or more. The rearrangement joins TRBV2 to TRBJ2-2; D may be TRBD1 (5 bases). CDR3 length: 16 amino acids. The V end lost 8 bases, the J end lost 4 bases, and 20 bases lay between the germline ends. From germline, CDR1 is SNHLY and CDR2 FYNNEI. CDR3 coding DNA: TGTGCCAGCCGGCTGGGAATAGGGGTTGTCACCGGGGAGCTGTTTTTT. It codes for CASRLGIGVVTGELFF.

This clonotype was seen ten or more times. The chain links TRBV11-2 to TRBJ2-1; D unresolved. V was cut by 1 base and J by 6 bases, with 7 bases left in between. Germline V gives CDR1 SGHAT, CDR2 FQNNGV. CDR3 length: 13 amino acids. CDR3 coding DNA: TGTGCCAGCAGCTTAGCCCCCTCCAATGAGCAGTTCTTC. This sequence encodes CASSLAPSNEQFF.

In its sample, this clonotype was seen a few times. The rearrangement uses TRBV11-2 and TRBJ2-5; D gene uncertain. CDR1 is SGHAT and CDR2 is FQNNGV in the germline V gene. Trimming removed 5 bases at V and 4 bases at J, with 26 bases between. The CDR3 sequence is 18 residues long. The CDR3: CASSPNAIAGNIRETQYF. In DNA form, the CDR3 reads TGTGCCAGCAGCCCGAACGCCATAGCAGGCAATATCCGAGAGACCCAGTACTTC.

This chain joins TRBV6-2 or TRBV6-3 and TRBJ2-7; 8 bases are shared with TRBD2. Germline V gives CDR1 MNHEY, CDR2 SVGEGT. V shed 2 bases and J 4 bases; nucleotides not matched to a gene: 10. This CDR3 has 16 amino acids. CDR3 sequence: CASSYPESGSRYEQYF. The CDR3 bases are TGTGCCAGCAGTTACCCGGAAAGCGGGAGCAGGTACGAGCAGTACTTC.

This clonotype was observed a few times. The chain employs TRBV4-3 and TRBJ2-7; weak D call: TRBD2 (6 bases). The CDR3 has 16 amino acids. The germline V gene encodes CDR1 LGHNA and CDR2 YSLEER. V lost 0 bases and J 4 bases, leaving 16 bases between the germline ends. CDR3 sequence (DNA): TGCGCCAGCAGCCAAGATATGGTAGCGGAAGCTTACGAGCAGTACTTC. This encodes CASSQDMVAEAYEQYF.